Listed here are 6 T cell receptor beta chains from one sample, sequenced in a study of blood T cell repertoires in COVID-19. Data came from immunoSEQ multiplex PCR; TCRdb stores just in-frame clones and leaves some out. The table lists over 150,000 clones, around 85% of them singletons. The sample taken for sequencing was peripheral blood. The receptor source for this set is a man aged 55 to 70 with COVID-19, enrolled during active disease.

The chain couples TRBV24-1 to TRBJ1-2, with 12 bases matching TRBD1. Germline V lookup: CDR1 KGHDR, CDR2 SFDVKD. This CDR3 is built from 15 residues. V lost 7 bases to trimming and J lost 8 bases; unmatched junction nucleotides: 10. CDR3 region: CATRPGQGAFRGYTF. CDR3 DNA sequence: TGTGCCACCAGGCCGGGACAGGGGGCATTTAGAGGCTACACCTTC.

The V and J genes are TRBV6-5 and TRBJ1-2, with 8 bases that match TRBD1. CDR3 size: 14 residues. V shed 6 bases, J shed 3 bases, and the junction held 6 bases outside the gene matches. Germline assignment: CDR1 MNHEY and CDR2 SVGAGI. CDR3 sequence reads: CASRRQGTDYGYTF. The CDR3 DNA is TGTGCCAGCAGGCGACAGGGGACAGACTATGGCTACACCTTC.

This chain connects TRBV30 to TRBJ2-4; 7 bases fit TRBD2. From germline, CDR1 is GTSNPN and CDR2 SVGIG (reference sequence). V shed 4 bases, J shed 0 bases, and the junction held 6 bases outside the gene matches. This CDR3 spans 15 amino acids. The CDR3 nucleotides read TGTGCCTGGAATGGGGGGGACCTAGCCAAAAACATTCAGTACTTC. Translated, it gives CAWNGGDLAKNIQYF.

This chain links TRBV18 with TRBJ1-1; TRBD1 might be the D (6 bases). CDR1 KGHSH and CDR2 LQKENI come from the germline V gene. There are 14 residues in the CDR3. V was cut by 8 bases and J by 4 bases, with 17 bases left in between. CDR3 bases: TGTGCCAGCGCGAGGCAGGGGATGGTCACTGAAGCTTTCTTT. Encoded protein: CASARQGMVTEAFF.

The chain has TRBV24-1 and TRBJ2-1; D unclear. V lost 6 bases and J lost 4, with 9 bases in between. This CDR3 is built from 13 residues. Per the germline V gene, CDR1 is KGHDR and CDR2 is SFDVKD. The CDR3 DNA reads TGTGCCACCAGTACCGCAGGATACAATGAGCAGTTCTTC. Protein: CATSTAGYNEQFF.

The V gene is TRBV21-1, the J gene TRBJ1-5. TRBV21-1 is a pseudogene locus. The CDR3 covers 18 residues. CDR3 in amino acids: CASSKARLGGTFNQPQHF. The CDR3 DNA reads TGTGCCAGCAGCAAAGCGCGGTTGGGTGGAACTTTCAATCAGCCCCAGCATTTT.